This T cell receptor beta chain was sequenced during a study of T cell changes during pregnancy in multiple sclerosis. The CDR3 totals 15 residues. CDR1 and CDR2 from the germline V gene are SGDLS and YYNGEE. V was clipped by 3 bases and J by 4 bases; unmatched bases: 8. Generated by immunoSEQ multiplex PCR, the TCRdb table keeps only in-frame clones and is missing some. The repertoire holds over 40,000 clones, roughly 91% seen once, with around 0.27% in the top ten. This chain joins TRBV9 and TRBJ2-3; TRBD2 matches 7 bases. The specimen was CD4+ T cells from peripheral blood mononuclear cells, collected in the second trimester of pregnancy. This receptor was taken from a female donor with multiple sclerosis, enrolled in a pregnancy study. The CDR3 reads CASSAVLGRADTQYF. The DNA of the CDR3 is TGTGCCAGCAGCGCCGTACTAGGGAGGGCAGATACGCAGTATTTT.